A single sample is the source of the 28 T cell receptor beta chains below, sequenced in a study of blood T cells in healthy people across ages. Primers used in a second PCR of roughly 6 to 11 cycles were a sample-barcoded 5' primer and a J-beta primer mix. TCRdb ran MiXCR on the 5' RACE reads and lists one entry per CDR3 protein. This table has fewer than 900,000 distinct CDR3 sequences, more than 40% appearing once. Sequenced: blood. All receptors come from a woman in her fifties or sixties in good health.

There are a few counts of this clonotype. J is TRBJ2-7 and V is TRBV29-1; no definite D call. The CDR3 length is 14 residues. V was clipped by 4 bases and J by 5 bases, with 18 bases between them. The germline V gene encodes CDR1 SQVTM and CDR2 ANQGSEA. For the CDR3, the DNA is TGCAGCGTTGTGGTTCCGTCCAAGGCCGACGAGCAGTACTTC. Translating gives CSVVVPSKADEQYF.

The CDR3 DNA is TGTGCCATCAGTGAGCCAGAACGAGCGGGGATCAATGAGCAGTTCTTC. Protein product: CAISEPERAGINEQFF. The chain recombines TRBV10-3 with TRBJ2-1; 7 nucleotides match TRBD2. After removal of 2 bases from V and 6 bases from J, the junction contained 10 bases not matched to a gene. CDR3 length: 16 amino acids. Looked up from germline, CDR1 is ENHRY and CDR2 is SYGVKD.

The table lists this clonotype with a few counts. V gene TRBV12-3 or TRBV12-4 combines with J gene TRBJ2-7, with D tentatively TRBD1 (5 bases). CDR3 length equals 14 residues. Deletions cut 2 bases from V and 2 bases from J, with 10 bases between. The CDR3 loop reads CASSLIGAAYEQYF. CDR3 nucleotides: TGTGCCAGCAGTTTAATAGGGGCCGCCTACGAGCAGTACTTC.

J is TRBJ2-1 and V is TRBV9; tentative D call: TRBD1 (5 bases). Germline values: CDR1 SGDLS, CDR2 YYNGEE. The V gene lost 4 bases and the J gene lost 1 base, with 12 bases spanning the gap. This CDR3 has 15 residues. CDR3 sequence reads: CASSTGHQSYNEQFF. In DNA form, the CDR3 reads TGTGCCAGCAGCACAGGACACCAATCCTACAATGAGCAGTTCTTC. The full variable domain, completed using reference TRBV9 and TRBJ2-1, is DSGVTQTPKHLITATGQRVTLRCSPRSGDLSVYWYQQSLDQGLQFLIQYYNGEERAKGNILERFSAQQFPDLHSELNLSSLELGDSALYFCASSTGHQSYNEQFFGPGTRLTVL.

This clonotype appeared a few times. V gene TRBV28 combines with J gene TRBJ2-7, with D tentatively TRBD2 (6 bases). From germline, CDR1 is MDHEN and CDR2 SYDVKM. This CDR3 region has 14 residues. Trimming took off 7 bases at V and 4 bases at J, with 17 bases between the two ends. The CDR3 reads CASNGKRRGYEQYF. DNA for the CDR3: TGTGCCAGCAATGGAAAAAGGAGGGGTTACGAGCAGTACTTC.

This clonotype was detected only a few times. This chain links TRBV7-9 with TRBJ2-1; no definite D call. CDR1 and CDR2 (germline): SEHNR, FQNEAQ (reference sequence). The ends were cut back, 1 base at V and 2 bases at J, with 15 bases in the middle. The CDR3 is 17 residues long. CDR3 in DNA: TGTGCCAGCAGCTTAGGTCGGAGTACGGAAACCTACAATGAGCAGTTCTTC. It codes for CASSLGRSTETYNEQFF.

Remarks on this clonotype: No conserved phenylalanine or tryptophan is present at the end of the CDR3, so a read error is the likely explanation. The chain combines TRBV5-1 with TRBJ2-5; 7 bases map to TRBD2. This CDR3 comprises 16 residues. With V trimmed by 0 bases and J by 1 base, 6 bases remained unmatched. Germline-derived CDR1 and CDR2 are SGHRS and YFSETQ. CDR3: CASSLDASGLQETQYS. CDR3 DNA sequence: TGCGCCAGCAGCTTGGATGCTAGCGGCCTCCAAGAGACCCAGTACTCC.

The chain employs TRBV12-3 or TRBV12-4 and TRBJ1-1; TRBD1 might be the D (6 bases). The length of the CDR3 is 13 residues. V was shortened by 6 bases and J by 4 bases, with 12 bases between the two germline ends. The CDR3 nucleotides are TGTGCCAGCAGACCGGGGGCGACCACTGAAGCTTTCTTT. This gives the protein CASRPGATTEAFF.

This clonotype showed up just a few times. This rearrangement joins TRBV5-1 to TRBJ1-4; TRBD1 matches at 8 bases. The CDR3 totals 14 residues. J lost 7 bases, V lost 6 bases, and 8 bases had no gene match. Looked up from germline, CDR1 is SGHRS and CDR2 is YFSETQ. The DNA for the CDR3 is TGCGCCAGCACCCCCGGACAGGGAGGTGAAAAACTGTTTTTT. Translating it yields CASTPGQGGEKLFF.

This clonotype was observed many times. V is TRBV29-1 and J is TRBJ2-1; D perhaps matches TRBD2 (5 bases). CDR1 is SQVTM, CDR2 ANQGSEA, per germline. This CDR3 has 14 amino acids. V gave up 0 bases and J gave up 6 bases, with 12 bases separating them. The CDR3 DNA sequence: TGCAGCGTTGAAGAATTTCGGGGAACCAATGAGCAGTTCTTC. Amino acids: CSVEEFRGTNEQFF.

This clonotype was observed a single time. The J gene is TRBJ2-2, the V gene TRBV9; 7 nucleotides agree with TRBD2. J lost 4 bases, V lost 3 bases, and 0 bases had no gene match. CDR1 and CDR2 (germline): SGDLS, YYNGEE. This CDR3 contains 13 residues. The CDR3 DNA sequence: TGTGCCAGCAGCGCTAGCGGCACCGGGGAGCTGTTTTTT. Translating gives CASSASGTGELFF.

The chain uses TRBV29-1 and TRBJ1-6, with 7 bases lining up with TRBD1. The ends lost 6 bases at V and 9 bases at J; junction bases unmatched: 8. The CDR3 runs 13 residues. Germline V lookup: CDR1 SQVTM, CDR2 ANQGSEA. The CDR3 loop is CSVATGRGSPLHF. CDR3 DNA: TGCAGCGTAGCGACAGGGCGAGGTTCACCCCTCCACTTT.

The chain combines TRBV6-5 with TRBJ1-1; D might be TRBD1 (6 bases). The germline gives CDR1 MNHEY, CDR2 SVGAGI. CDR3 size: 15 residues. V lost 6 bases to trimming and J lost 3 bases, with 17 bases between them. CDR3 sequence reads: CASRNGGAGDTEAFF. CDR3 bases: TGTGCCAGCAGGAACGGGGGGGCCGGGGACACTGAAGCTTTCTTT.

The genes are TRBV6-2 or TRBV6-3 and TRBJ1-2; D ambiguous. This CDR3 is built from 15 residues. Per germline, CDR1 MNHEY and CDR2 SVGEGT. The V end was cut by 6 bases, the J end by 4 bases, with 18 bases between. CDR3 residues: CASSRTRGGSYGYTF. The CDR3 nucleotides read TGTGCCAGCAGCCGGACCCGGGGAGGAAGCTATGGCTACACCTTC.

The V gene is TRBV6-6, the J gene TRBJ1-6; no firm D call. Germline CDR1 MNHNY, CDR2 SVGAGI (reference sequence). V was pared by 6 bases and J by 2 bases, with 17 bases between. The length of the CDR3 is 17 residues. This chain's CDR3 is CASSPRQGWTYNSPLHF. In DNA form, the CDR3 reads TGTGCCAGCAGCCCCCGCCAAGGGTGGACCTATAATTCACCCCTCCACTTT.

The sample holds a few counts of this clonotype. This chain joins TRBV27 and TRBJ2-7; 9 bases are a match to TRBD2. The CDR3 spans 15 residues. J lost 4 bases, V lost 3 bases, and 7 bases had no gene match. From germline, CDR1 is MNHEY and CDR2 SMNVEV (reference sequence). CDR3 residues: CASSFGAGLAYEQYF. The CDR3 nucleotides read TGTGCCAGCAGTTTCGGGGCGGGACTAGCTTACGAGCAGTACTTC.

Concerning this clonotype itself: Relative to the germline gene, one junction end is altered; a read error may explain this. V is TRBV5-1 and J is TRBJ2-5; D remains ambiguous. Germline V gene lookup returns CDR1 SGHRS and CDR2 YFSETQ. The CDR3 length is 12 residues. CDR3 sequence reads: CTSSFEGETQYF. The DNA of the CDR3 is TGCACCAGCAGCTTCGAAGGAGAGACCCAGTACTTC.

V gene TRBV7-3 combines with J gene TRBJ2-2; 11 bases map to TRBD2. CDR1 is SGHTA, CDR2 FQGTGA, per germline. The CDR3 is 16 amino acids. The V segment lost 2 bases and the J segment 5 bases; nucleotides outside the gene matches: 4. As DNA, the CDR3 is TGTGCCAGCAGCTTAGCTAGCGGGAGGAATACCGGGGAGCTGTTTTTT. It translates to CASSLASGRNTGELFF.

V and J are TRBV10-3 and TRBJ2-1; D not resolved. CDR1 is ENHRY and CDR2 is SYGVKD in the germline V gene. The germline V and J ends were trimmed by 10 bases and 0 bases, with 10 bases remaining between them. The CDR3 spans 13 residues. As DNA, the CDR3 is TGTGCCACCGGGCCGAGCTCCTACAATGAGCAGTTCTTC. Its protein product is CATGPSSYNEQFF.

The V gene is TRBV6-1, the J gene TRBJ2-5, with D possibly being TRBD1 (5 bases). Judging by the DNA end, TRBJ2-7 fits better; the J call may be wrong. Germline-derived CDR1 and CDR2 are MNHNS and SASEGT. The CDR3 runs to 16 residues. CDR3 protein: CASSESSGLGNYEQYF. CDR3 in DNA: TGTGCCAGCAGTGAATCCTCAGGGCTAGGGAACTACGAGCAGTACTTC.

The chain carries TRBV27 and TRBJ2-7; TRBD1 aligns across 8 bases. Germline V gives CDR1 MNHEY, CDR2 SMNVEV (reference sequence). V trimming: 3 bases; J trimming: 2 bases; junction bases outside the gene matches: 18. The CDR3 extends over 19 amino acids. CDR3 bases: TGTGCCAGCAGTTTTGGGGGAGGCAGTGACAGGGGAATGACCTACGAGCAGTACTTC. It codes for CASSFGGGSDRGMTYEQYF.

At least ten counts were recorded for this clonotype. The CDR3 nucleotides read TGTGCCAGCAGCTTAGCCGGGACGGGCTACTCTGGGGCCAACGTCCTGACTTTC. It is translated as CASSLAGTGYSGANVLTF. The rearrangement joins TRBV7-2 to TRBJ2-6; D is possibly TRBD1 or TRBD2 (5 bases each). This CDR3 spans 18 amino acids. Per the germline V gene, CDR1 is SGHTA and CDR2 is FQGNSA. With 0 bases removed from V and 0 bases from J, the gap between germline ends came to 12 bases.

This clonotype was seen only once. This clone may be a read error of a much larger clone one base away. The V gene is TRBV29-1, the J gene TRBJ2-1; 7 nucleotides line up with TRBD2. The CDR3 is made up of 13 amino acids. V lost 7 bases, J lost 4 bases, and 7 bases stayed unmatched. CDR1 SQVTM and CDR2 ANQGSEA come from the germline V gene. This CDR3 is CSGLADAYNEQFF. The CDR3 region has the DNA TGCAGCGGTCTAGCGGACGCTTACAATGAGCAGTTCTTC.

The chain has TRBV25-1 and TRBJ1-2; TRBD1 aligns across 8 bases. There are 14 residues in the CDR3. The V gene's germline CDR1 is MGHDK and CDR2 SYGVNS. V lost 7 bases and J lost 8; bases outside the gene matches: 12. CDR3 nucleotide sequence: TGTGCCAGCAACCCGACAGGGGTAGGCGAGGGCTACACCTTC. This encodes CASNPTGVGEGYTF.

There are a few counts of this clonotype. This chain links TRBV12-3 or TRBV12-4 with TRBJ2-7; D is unresolved. V lost 7 bases to trimming and J lost 2 bases, with 12 bases between them. CDR3 size: 13 residues. Here the CDR3 reads CASTLIGTYEQYF. In DNA, the CDR3 is TGTGCCAGCACCTTGATAGGAACCTACGAGCAGTACTTC.

Worth noting for this clonotype: At one end the junction does not follow the germline gene, possibly because of a read error. The V gene is TRBV6-5, the J gene TRBJ2-5, with D possibly matching TRBD2 (5 bases). The germline V gene has CDR1 MNHEY and CDR2 SVGAGI. The CDR3 contains 17 residues. In nucleotides, the CDR3 is TGTGCCAGCAGTTACTCGAGGGCAGAGAAATTCCAAGAGGCCCAGTACTTC. Translating gives CASSYSRAEKFQEAQYF.

This clonotype came up a few times. V is TRBV19 and J is TRBJ2-1; TRBD2 matches at 10 bases. The V gene's germline CDR1 is LNHDA and CDR2 SQIVND (reference sequence). Trimming at V came to 4 bases and at J to 6 bases, leaving 9 bases not matched to a gene. CDR3 length: 16 amino acids. The CDR3 loop reads CASSSILAGVRNEQFF. In DNA, the CDR3 is TGTGCCAGTAGTAGCATCCTAGCGGGAGTTCGCAATGAGCAGTTCTTC. Full variable domain (rest looked up from reference TRBV19 and TRBJ2-1): DGGITQSPKYLFRKEGQNVTLSCEQNLNHDAMYWYRQDPGQGLRLIYYSQIVNDFQKGDIAEGYSVSREKKESFPLTVTSAQKNPTAFYLCASSSILAGVRNEQFFGPGTRLTVL.

The chain has TRBV20-1 and TRBJ2-3; TRBD2 aligns across 9 bases. CDR3 length equals 15 residues. CDR1 and CDR2 from the germline V gene are DFQATT and SNEGSKA (reference sequence). Trimming took 6 bases from V and 2 from J; bases not matched to a gene: 9. CDR3 sequence (DNA): TGCAGTGCCCCAAAAGCGGGGGGCCTCACAGATACGCAGTATTTT. Its protein is CSAPKAGGLTDTQYF.